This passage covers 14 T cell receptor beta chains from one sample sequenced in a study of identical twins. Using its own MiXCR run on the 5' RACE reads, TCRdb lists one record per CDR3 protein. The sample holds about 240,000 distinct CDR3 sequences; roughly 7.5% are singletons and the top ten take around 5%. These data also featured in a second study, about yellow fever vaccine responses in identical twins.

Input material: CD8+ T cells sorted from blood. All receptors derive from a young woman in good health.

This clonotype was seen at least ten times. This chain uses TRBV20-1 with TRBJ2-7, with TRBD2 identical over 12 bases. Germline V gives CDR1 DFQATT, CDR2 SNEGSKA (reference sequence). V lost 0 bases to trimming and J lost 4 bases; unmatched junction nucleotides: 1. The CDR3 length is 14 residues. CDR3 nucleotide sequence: TGCAGTGCTAGAGAACTAGCGGGAGGATACGAGCAGTACTTC. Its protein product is CSARELAGGYEQYF.

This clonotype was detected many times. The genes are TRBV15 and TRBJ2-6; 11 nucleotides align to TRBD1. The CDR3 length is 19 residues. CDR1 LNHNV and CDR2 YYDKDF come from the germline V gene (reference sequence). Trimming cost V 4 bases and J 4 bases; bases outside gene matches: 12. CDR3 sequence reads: CATSNPPGQGVSGANVLTF. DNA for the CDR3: TGTGCCACCAGCAATCCCCCGGGACAGGGGGTCTCCGGGGCCAACGTCCTGACTTTC.

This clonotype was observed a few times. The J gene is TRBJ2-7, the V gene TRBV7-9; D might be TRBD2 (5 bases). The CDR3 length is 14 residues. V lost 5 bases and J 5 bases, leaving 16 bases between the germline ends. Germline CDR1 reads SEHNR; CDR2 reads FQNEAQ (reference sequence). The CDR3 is CASSPPVGGDEQYF. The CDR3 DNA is TGTGCCAGCAGCCCTCCCGTTGGAGGCGACGAGCAGTACTTC.

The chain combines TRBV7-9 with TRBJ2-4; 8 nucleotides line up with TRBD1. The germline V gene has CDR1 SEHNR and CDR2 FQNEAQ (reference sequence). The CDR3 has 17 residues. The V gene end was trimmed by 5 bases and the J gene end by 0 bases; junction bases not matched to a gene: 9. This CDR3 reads CASSPSRGQLAKNIQYF. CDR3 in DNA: TGTGCCAGCAGCCCCTCCAGGGGGCAGCTAGCCAAAAACATTCAGTACTTC. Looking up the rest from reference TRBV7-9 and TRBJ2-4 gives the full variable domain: DTGVSQNPRHKITKRGQNVTFRCDPISEHNRLYWYRQTLGQGPEFLTYFQNEAQLEKSRLLSDRFSAERPKGSFSTLEIQRTEQGDSAMYLCASSPSRGQLAKNIQYFGAGTRLSVL.

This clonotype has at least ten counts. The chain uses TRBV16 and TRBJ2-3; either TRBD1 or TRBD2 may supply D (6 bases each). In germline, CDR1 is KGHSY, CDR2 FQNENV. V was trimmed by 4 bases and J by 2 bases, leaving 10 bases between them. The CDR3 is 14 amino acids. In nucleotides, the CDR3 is TGTGCCAGCAGCCCCTGGGGGGCCACAGATACGCAGTATTTT. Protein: CASSPWGATDTQYF. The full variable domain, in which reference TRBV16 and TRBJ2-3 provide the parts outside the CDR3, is GEEVAQTPKHLVRGEGQKAKLYCAPIKGHSYVFWYQQVLKNEFKFLISFQNENVFDETGMPKERFSAKCLPNSPCSLEIQATKLEDSAVYFCASSPWGATDTQYFGPGTRLTVL.

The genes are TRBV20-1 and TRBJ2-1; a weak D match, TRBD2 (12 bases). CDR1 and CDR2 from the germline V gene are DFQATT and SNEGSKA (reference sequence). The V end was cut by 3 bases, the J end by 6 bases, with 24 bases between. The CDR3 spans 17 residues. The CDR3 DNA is TGCAGTGCTAGTTGGGACAGGGGGGGACTAGCGGGCAATGAGCAGTTCTTC. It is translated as CSASWDRGGLAGNEQFF.

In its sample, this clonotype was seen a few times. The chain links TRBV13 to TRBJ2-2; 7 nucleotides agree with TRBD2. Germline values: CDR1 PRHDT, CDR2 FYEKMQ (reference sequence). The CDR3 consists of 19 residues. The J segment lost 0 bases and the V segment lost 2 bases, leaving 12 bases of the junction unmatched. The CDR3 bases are TGTGCCAGCAGCTTATTAGGCCTAGCGGAGTCCGCGAACACCGGGGAGCTGTTTTTT. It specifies CASSLLGLAESANTGELFF.

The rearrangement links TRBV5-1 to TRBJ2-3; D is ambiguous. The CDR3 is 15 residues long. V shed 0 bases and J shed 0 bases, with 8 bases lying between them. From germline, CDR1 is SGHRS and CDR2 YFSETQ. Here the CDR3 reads CASSLVAPSTDTQYF. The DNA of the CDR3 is TGCGCCAGCAGCTTGGTCGCGCCTAGCACAGATACGCAGTATTTT.

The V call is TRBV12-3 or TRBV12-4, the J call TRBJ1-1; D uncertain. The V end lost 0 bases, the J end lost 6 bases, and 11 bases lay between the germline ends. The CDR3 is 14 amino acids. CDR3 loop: CASSLAGRDPEAFF. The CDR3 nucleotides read TGTGCCAGCAGTTTAGCAGGGAGGGATCCTGAAGCTTTCTTT.

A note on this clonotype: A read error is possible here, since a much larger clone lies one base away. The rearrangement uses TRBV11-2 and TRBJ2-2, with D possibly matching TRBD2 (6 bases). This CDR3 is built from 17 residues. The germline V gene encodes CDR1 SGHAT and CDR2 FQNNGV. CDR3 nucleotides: TGTGTCAGCAGCCCCGGGCGGGGCTTGGCGTACACCGGGGAGCTGTTTTTT. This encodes CVSSPGRGLAYTGELFF.

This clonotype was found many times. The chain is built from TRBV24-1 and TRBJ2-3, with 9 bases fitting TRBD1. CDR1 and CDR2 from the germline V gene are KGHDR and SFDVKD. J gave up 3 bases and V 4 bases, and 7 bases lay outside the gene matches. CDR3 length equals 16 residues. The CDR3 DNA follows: TGTGCCACCAGTGAAAGACAGGGGGATGCTACAGATACGCAGTATTTT. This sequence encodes CATSERQGDATDTQYF.

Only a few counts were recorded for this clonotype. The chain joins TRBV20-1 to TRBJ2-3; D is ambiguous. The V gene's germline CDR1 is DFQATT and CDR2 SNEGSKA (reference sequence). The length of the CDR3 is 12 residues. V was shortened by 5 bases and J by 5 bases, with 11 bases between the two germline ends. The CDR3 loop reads CSADDRLDTQYF. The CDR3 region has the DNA TGCAGTGCTGATGACCGATTAGATACGCAGTATTTT.

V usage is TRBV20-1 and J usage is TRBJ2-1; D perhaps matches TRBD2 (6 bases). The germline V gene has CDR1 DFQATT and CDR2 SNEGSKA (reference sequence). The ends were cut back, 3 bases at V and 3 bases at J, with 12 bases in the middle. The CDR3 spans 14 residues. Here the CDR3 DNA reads TGCAGTGCTAGGTTTCCGGGGGACTACAATGAGCAGTTCTTC. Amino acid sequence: CSARFPGDYNEQFF.

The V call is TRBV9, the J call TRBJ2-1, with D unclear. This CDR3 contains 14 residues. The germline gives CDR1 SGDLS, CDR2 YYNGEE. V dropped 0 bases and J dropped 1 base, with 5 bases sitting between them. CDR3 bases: TGTGCCAGCAGCGTAGATGCGTCCTACAATGAGCAGTTCTTC. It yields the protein CASSVDASYNEQFF.